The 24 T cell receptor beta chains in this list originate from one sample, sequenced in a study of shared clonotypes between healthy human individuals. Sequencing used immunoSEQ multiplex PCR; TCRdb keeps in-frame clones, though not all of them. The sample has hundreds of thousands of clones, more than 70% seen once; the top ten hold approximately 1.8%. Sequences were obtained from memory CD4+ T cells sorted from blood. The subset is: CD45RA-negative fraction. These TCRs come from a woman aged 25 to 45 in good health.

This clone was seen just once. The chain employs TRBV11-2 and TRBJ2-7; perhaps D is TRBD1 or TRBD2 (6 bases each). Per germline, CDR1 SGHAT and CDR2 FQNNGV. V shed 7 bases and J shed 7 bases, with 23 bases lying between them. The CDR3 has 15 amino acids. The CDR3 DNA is TGTGCCAGCACCTCTAACGGGGGCCCACCTGGGGAGCAGTACTTC. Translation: CASTSNGGPPGEQYF. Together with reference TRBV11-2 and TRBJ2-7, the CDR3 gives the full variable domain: EAGVAQSPRYKIIEKRQSVAFWCNPISGHATLYWYQQILGQGPKLLIQFQNNGVVDDSQLPKDRFSAERLKGVDSTLKIQPAKLEDSAVYLCASTSNGGPPGEQYFGPGTRLTVT.

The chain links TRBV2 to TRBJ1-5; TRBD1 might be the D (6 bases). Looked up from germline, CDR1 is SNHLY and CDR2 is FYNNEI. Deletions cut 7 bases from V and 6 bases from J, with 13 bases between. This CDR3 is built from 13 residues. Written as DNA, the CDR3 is TGTGCCAGCAATAGACAGGAGGGTCAGCCCCAGCATTTT. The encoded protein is CASNRQEGQPQHF.

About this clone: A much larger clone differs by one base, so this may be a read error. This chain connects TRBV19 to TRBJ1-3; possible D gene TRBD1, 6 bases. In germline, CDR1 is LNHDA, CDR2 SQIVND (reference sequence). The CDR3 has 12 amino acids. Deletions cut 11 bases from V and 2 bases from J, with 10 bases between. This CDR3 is CASQGAGNTIYF. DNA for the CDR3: TGTGCCTCACAGGGAGCTGGAAACACCATATATTTT.

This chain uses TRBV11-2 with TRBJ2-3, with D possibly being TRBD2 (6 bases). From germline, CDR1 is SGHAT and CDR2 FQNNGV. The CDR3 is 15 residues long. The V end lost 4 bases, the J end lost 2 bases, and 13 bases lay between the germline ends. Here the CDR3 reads CASSSTPGDTDTQYF. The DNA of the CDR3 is TGTGCCAGCAGCTCTACTCCGGGAGACACAGATACGCAGTATTTT.

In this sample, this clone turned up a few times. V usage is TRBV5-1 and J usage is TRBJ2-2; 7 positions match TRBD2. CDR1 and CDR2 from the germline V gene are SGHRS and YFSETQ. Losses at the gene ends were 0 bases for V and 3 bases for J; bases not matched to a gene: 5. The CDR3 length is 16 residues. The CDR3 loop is CASSLVDGRYTGELFF. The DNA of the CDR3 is TGCGCCAGCAGCTTGGTTGACGGGAGGTACACCGGGGAGCTGTTTTTT.

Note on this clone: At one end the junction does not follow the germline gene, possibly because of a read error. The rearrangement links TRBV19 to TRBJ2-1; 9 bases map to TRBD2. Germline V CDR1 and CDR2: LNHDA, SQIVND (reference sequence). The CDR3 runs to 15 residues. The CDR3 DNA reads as TGTACCAGTAGCCCGAGCGGGAGGTCCGGTCACGAGCAGTTCTTC. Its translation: CTSSPSGRSGHEQFF.

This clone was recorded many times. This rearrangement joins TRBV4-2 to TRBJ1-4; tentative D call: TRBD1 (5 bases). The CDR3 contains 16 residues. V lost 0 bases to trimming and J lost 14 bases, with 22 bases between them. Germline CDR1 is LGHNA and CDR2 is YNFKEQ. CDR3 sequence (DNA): TGTGCCAGCAGCCAAGATGAAGGGCAGGGTGGGGAGAGGCTGTTTTTT. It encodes CASSQDEGQGGERLFF.

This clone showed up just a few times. The CDR3 DNA follows: TGCAGCGCTGTGGGACAGTCCTCTGGAAACACCATATATTTT. This sequence encodes CSAVGQSSGNTIYF. V gene TRBV29-1 combines with J gene TRBJ1-3; 7 bases map to TRBD1. Germline V gene data show CDR1 as SQVTM and CDR2 as ANQGSEA. The CDR3 consists of 14 residues. V lost 7 bases, J lost 0 bases, and 6 bases stayed unmatched.

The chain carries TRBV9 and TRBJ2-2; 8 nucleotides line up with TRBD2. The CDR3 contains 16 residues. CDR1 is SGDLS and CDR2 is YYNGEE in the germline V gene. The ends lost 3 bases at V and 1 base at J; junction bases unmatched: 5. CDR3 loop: CASSGLAGRNTGELFF. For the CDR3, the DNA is TGTGCCAGCAGCGGGTTAGCGGGACGGAACACCGGGGAGCTGTTTTTT.

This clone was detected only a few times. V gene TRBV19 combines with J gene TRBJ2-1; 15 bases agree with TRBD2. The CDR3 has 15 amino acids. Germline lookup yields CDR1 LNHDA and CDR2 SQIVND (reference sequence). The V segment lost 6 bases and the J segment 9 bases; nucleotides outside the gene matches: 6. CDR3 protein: CASSRTSGRAGEQFF. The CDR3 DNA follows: TGTGCCAGTAGCCGGACTAGCGGGAGGGCCGGTGAGCAGTTCTTC. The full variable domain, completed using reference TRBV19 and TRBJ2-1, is DGGITQSPKYLFRKEGQNVTLSCEQNLNHDAMYWYRQDPGQGLRLIYYSQIVNDFQKGDIAEGYSVSREKKESFPLTVTSAQKNPTAFYLCASSRTSGRAGEQFFGPGTRLTVL.

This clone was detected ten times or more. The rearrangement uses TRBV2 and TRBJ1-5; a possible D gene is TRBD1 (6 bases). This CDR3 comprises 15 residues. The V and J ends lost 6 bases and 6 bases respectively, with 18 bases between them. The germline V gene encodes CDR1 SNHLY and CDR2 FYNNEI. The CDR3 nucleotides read TGTGCCAGCAGAGAGGACAAGGGGGTGGCTCAGCCCCAGCATTTT. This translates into CASREDKGVAQPQHF. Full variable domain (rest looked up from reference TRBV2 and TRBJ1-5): EPEVTQTPSHQVTQMGQEVILRCVPISNHLYFYWYRQILGQKVEFLVSFYNNEISEKSEIFDDQFSVERPDGSNFTLKIRSTKLEDSAMYFCASREDKGVAQPQHFGDGTRLSIL.

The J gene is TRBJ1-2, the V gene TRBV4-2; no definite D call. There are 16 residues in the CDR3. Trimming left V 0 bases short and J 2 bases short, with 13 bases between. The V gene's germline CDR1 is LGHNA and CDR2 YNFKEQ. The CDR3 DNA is TGTGCCAGCAGCCAAGACCCGGGGTCGGGGAACTATGGCTACACCTTC. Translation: CASSQDPGSGNYGYTF.

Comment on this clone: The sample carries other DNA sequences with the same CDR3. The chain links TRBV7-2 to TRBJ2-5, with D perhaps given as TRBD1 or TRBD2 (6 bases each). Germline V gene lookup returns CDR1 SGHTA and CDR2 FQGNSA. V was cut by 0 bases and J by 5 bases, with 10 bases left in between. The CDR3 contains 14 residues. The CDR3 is CASSLAGAGETQYF. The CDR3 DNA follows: TGTGCCAGCAGCTTAGCGGGGGCGGGGGAGACCCAGTACTTC. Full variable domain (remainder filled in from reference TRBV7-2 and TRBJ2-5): GAGVSQSPSNKVTEKGKDVELRCDPISGHTALYWYRQSLGQGLEFLIYFQGNSAPDKSGLPSDRFSAERTGGSVSTLTIQRTQQEDSAVYLCASSLAGAGETQYFGPGTRLLVL.

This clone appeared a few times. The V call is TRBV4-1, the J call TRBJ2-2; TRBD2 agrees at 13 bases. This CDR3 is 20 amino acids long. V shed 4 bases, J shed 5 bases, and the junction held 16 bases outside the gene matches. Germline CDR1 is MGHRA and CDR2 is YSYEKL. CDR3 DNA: TGCGCCAGCAGCCTCAGACCCCAAACTAGCGGGAGGGGAGATACCGGGGAGCTGTTTTTT. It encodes CASSLRPQTSGRGDTGELFF.

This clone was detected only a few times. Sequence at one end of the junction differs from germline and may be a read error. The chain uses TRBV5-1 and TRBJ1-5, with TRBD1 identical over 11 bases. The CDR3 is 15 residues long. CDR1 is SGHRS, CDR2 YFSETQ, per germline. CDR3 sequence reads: CASRLDRGHDQPQHF. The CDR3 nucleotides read TGCGCCAGCAGGTTGGACAGGGGGCACGATCAGCCCCAGCATTTT.

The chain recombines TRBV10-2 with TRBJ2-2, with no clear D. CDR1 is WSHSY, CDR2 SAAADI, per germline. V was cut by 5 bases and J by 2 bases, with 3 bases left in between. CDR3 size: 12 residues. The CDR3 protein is CASSLNTGELFF. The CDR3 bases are TGCGCCAGCAGTCTAAACACCGGGGAGCTGTTTTTT.

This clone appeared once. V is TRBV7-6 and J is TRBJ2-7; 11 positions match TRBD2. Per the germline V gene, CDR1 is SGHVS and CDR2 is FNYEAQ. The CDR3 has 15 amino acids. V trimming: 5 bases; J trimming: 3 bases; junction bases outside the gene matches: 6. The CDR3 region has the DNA TGTGCCAGCAGCGCCGGACTAGCGGGCATCTACGAGCAGTACTTC. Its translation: CASSAGLAGIYEQYF.

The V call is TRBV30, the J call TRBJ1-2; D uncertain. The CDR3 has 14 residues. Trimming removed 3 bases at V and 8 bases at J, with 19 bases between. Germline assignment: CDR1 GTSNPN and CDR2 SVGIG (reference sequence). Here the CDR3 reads CAWSPTASPRGYTF. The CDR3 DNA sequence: TGTGCCTGGAGCCCCACGGCCTCACCCCGGGGCTACACCTTC.

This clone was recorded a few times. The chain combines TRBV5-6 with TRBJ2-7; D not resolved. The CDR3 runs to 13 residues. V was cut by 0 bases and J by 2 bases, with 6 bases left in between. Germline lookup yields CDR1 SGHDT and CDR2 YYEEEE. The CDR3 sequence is CASSLESTYEQYF. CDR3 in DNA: TGTGCCAGCAGCTTGGAGTCAACCTACGAGCAGTACTTC.

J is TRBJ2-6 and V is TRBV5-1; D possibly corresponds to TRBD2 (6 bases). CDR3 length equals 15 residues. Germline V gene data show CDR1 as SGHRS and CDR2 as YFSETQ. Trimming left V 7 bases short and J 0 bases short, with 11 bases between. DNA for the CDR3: TGCGCCAGCGCCGGGGGAGCCTCTGGGGCCAACGTCCTGACTTTC. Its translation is CASAGGASGANVLTF.

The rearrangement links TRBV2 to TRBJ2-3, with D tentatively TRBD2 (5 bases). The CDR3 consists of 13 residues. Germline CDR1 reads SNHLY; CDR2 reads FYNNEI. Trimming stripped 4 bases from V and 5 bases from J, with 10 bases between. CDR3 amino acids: CASSATGKDTQYF. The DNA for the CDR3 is TGTGCCAGCAGTGCGACCGGGAAAGATACGCAGTATTTT.

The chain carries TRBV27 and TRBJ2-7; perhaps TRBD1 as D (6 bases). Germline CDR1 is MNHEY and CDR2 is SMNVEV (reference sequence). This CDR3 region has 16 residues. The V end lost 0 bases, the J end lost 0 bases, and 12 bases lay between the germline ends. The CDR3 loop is CASSLSKTGSSYEQYF. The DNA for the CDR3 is TGTGCCAGCAGTTTATCGAAGACAGGTAGCTCCTACGAGCAGTACTTC.

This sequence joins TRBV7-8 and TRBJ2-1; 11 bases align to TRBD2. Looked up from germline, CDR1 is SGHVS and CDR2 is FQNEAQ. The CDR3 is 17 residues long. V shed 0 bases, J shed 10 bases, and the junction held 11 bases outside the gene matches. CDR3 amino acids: CASSLARSSGRAGEQFF. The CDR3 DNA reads TGTGCCAGCAGCTTAGCGCGTAGTAGCGGGAGGGCCGGGGAGCAGTTCTTC.

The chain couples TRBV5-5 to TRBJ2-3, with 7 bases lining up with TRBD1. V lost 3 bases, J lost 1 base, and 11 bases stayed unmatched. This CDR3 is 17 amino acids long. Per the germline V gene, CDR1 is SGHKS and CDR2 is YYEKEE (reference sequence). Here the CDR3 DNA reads TGTGCCAGCAGCTATGCTCTTCCGCAGGGGGGCACAGATACGCAGTATTTT. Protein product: CASSYALPQGGTDTQYF.